Below, one T cell receptor beta chain is given with its context. This sample is part of a study of blood T cell repertoires in COVID-19. Trimming stripped 0 bases from V and 0 bases from J, with 8 bases between. The CDR3 runs 15 residues. The germline gives CDR1 SGHTS, CDR2 YDEGEE. Original methodology: From reference gene primer amplification, estimates of nucleated cell counts were derived. Some clones are missing from TCRdb's copy, which holds only in-frame ones; the method was immunoSEQ multiplex PCR. V and J calls and clone size are copied from that table; D and trimming were computed from the DNA. Here the sample spans fewer than 200,000 clones, 85% to 90% being singletons.

The chain is built from TRBV5-8 and TRBJ2-3, with D uncertain. This TCR was sampled from a man in his forties with active or convalescent COVID-19. The sequencing sample was made of peripheral blood. CDR3 coding DNA: TGTGCCAGCAGCTTGGGAGGAGCTAGCACAGATACGCAGTATTTT. Translation: CASSLGGASTDTQYF.